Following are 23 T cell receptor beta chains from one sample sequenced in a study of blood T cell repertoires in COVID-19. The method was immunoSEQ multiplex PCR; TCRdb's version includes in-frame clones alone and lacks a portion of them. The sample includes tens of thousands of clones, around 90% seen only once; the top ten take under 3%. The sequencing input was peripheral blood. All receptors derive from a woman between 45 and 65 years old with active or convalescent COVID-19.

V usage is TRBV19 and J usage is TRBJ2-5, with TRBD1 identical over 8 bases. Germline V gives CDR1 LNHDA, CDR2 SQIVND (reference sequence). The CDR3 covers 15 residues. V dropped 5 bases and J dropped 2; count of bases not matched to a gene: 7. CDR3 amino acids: CASSPITGGQETQYF. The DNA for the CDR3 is TGTGCCAGTAGTCCCATTACAGGGGGGCAAGAGACCCAGTACTTC.

The CDR3 DNA reads TGTGCCAGTAGTATCGCCGGGACTATAGACGATACGCAGTATTTT. Its protein is CASSIAGTIDDTQYF. This chain connects TRBV19 to TRBJ2-3; 7 positions agree with TRBD2. V shed 3 bases and J 6 bases; nucleotides not matched to a gene: 9. Germline-derived CDR1 and CDR2 are LNHDA and SQIVND (reference sequence). There are 15 residues in the CDR3.

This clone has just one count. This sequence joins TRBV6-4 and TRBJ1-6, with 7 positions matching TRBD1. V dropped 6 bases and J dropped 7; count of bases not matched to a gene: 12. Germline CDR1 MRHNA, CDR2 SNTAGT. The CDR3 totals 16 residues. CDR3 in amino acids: CASSPTTGVVNSPLHF. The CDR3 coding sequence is TGTGCCAGCAGCCCCACCACAGGGGTGGTGAATTCACCCCTCCACTTT.

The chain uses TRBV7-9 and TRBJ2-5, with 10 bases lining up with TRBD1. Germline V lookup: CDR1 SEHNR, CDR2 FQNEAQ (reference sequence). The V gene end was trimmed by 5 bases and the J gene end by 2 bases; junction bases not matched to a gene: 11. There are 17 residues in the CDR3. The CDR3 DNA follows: TGTGCCAGCAGCCCGGGACAGGGGCTTTGGGAGCAAGAGACCCAGTACTTC. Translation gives CASSPGQGLWEQETQYF. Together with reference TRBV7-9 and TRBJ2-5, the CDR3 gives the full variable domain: DTGVSQNPRHKITKRGQNVTFRCDPISEHNRLYWYRQTLGQGPEFLTYFQNEAQLEKSRLLSDRFSAERPKGSFSTLEIQRTEQGDSAMYLCASSPGQGLWEQETQYFGPGTRLLVL.

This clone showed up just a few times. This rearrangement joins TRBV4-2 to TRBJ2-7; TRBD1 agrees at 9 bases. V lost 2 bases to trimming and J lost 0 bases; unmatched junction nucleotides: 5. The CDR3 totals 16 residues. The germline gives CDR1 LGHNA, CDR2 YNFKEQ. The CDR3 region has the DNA TGTGCCAGCAGCCAAATCGGGACAGGGAGCTCCTACGAGCAGTACTTC. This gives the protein CASSQIGTGSSYEQYF.

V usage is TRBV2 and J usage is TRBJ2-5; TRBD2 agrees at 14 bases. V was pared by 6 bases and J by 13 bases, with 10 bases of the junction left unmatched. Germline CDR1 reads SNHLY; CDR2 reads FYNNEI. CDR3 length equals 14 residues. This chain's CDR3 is CASSAGLAGAILYF. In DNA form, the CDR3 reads TGTGCCAGCAGCGCGGGACTAGCGGGGGCCATTTTGTACTTC.

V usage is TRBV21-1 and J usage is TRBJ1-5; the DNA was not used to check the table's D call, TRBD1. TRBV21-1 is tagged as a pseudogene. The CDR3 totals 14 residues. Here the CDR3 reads CASISDRFNQPQHF. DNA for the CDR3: TGTGCCAGCATCTCGGACAGGTTCAATCAGCCCCAGCATTTT.

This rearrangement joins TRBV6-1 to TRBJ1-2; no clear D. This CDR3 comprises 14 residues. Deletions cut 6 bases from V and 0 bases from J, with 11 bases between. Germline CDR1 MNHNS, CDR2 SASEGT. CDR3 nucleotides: TGTGCCAGCAGACCCGCGGGCGCTAACTATGGCTACACCTTC. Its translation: CASRPAGANYGYTF.

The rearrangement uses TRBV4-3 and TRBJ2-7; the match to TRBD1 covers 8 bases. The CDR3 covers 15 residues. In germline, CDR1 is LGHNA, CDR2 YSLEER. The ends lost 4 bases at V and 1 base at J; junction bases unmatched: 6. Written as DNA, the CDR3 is TGCGCCAGCAGCCTCGGGACAGGACAATCCTACGAGCAGTACTTC. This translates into CASSLGTGQSYEQYF.

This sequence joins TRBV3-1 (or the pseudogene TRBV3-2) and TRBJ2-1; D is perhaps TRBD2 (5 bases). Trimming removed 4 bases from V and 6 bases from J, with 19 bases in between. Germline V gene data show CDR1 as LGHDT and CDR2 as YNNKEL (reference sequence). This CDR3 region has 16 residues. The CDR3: CASSLRAGVFLNEQFF. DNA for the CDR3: TGTGCCAGCAGCCTGAGGGCCGGTGTTTTCCTCAATGAGCAGTTCTTC.

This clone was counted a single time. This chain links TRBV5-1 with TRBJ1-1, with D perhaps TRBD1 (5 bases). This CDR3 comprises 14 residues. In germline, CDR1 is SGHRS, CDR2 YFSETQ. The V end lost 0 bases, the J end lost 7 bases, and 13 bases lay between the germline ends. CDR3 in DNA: TGCGCCAGCAGCTTGGATTGGGGGGTTGGTGAAGCTTTCTTT. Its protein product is CASSLDWGVGEAFF.

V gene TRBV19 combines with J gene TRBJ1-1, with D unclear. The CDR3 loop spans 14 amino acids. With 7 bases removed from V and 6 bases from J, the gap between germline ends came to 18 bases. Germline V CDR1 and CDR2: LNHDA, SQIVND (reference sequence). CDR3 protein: CASKIQSAGAEAFF. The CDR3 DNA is TGTGCCAGTAAAATTCAGTCCGCGGGCGCTGAAGCTTTCTTT.

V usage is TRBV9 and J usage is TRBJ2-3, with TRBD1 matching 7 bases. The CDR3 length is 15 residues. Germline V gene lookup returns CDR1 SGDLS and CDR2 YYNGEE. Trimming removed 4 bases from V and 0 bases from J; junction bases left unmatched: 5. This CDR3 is CASSPDRDSTDTQYF. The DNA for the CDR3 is TGTGCCAGCAGCCCCGACAGGGACAGCACAGATACGCAGTATTTT. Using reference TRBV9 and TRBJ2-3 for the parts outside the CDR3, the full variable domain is DSGVTQTPKHLITATGQRVTLRCSPRSGDLSVYWYQQSLDQGLQFLIQYYNGEERAKGNILERFSAQQFPDLHSELNLSSLELGDSALYFCASSPDRDSTDTQYFGPGTRLTVL.

The CDR3 DNA reads TGTGCCACCAGCAGAGATGGGGCAGGATTGAACACTGAAGCTTTCTTT. Protein: CATSRDGAGLNTEAFF. The V gene is TRBV15, the J gene TRBJ1-1; D perhaps matches TRBD1 (5 bases). The germline V and J ends were trimmed by 0 bases and 0 bases, with 11 bases remaining between them. The CDR3 totals 16 residues. Germline V gene sequence: CDR1 LNHNV, CDR2 YYDKDF (reference sequence).

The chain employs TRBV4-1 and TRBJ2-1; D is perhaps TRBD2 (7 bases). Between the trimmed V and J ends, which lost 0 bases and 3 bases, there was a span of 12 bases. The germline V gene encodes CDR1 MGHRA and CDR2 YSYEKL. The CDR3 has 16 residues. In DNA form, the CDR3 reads TGCGCCAGCAGCCAAGAGGGGGGGGCGGGCTACAATGAGCAGTTCTTC. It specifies CASSQEGGAGYNEQFF.

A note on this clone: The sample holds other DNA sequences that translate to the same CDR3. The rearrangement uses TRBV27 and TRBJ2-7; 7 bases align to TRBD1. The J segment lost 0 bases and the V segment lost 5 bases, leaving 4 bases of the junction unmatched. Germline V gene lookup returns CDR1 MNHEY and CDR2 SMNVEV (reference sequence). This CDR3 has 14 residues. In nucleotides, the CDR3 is TGTGCCAGCAGTGGGACAGTCAGCTCCTACGAGCAGTACTTC. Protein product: CASSGTVSSYEQYF.

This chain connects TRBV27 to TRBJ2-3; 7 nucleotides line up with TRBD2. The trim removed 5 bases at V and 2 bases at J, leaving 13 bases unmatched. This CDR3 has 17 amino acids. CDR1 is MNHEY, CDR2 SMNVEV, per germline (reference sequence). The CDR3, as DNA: TGTGCCAGCAGTCCCGAAGGTAGCGGGTCCTTCACAGATACGCAGTATTTT. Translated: CASSPEGSGSFTDTQYF.

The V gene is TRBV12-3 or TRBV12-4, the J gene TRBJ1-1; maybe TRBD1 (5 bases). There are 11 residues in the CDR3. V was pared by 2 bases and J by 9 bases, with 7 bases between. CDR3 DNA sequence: TGTGCCAGCAGTTTACGGGGGAAAGCTTTCTTT. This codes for CASSLRGKAFF.

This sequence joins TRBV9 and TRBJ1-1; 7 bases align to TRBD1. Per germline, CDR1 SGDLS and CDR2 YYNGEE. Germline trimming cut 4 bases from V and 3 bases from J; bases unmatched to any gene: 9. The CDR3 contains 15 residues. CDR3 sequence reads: CASSPLAGGYTEAFF. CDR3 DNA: TGTGCCAGCAGCCCCCTCGCAGGGGGATACACTGAAGCTTTCTTT.

CDR3 residues: CASSLFYSYEQYF. For the CDR3, the DNA is TGTGCCAGCAGTTTATTTTACTCCTACGAGCAGTACTTC. This sequence joins TRBV27 and TRBJ2-7; D is undetermined. CDR3 size: 13 residues. The germline V gene encodes CDR1 MNHEY and CDR2 SMNVEV (reference sequence). V lost 1 base to trimming and J lost 0 bases, with 4 bases between them.

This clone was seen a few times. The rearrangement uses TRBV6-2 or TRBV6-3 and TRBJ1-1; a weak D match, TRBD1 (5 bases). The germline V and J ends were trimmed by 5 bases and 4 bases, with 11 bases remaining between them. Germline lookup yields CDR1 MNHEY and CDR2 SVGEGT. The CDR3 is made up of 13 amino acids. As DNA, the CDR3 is TGTGCCAGCAGTACTTCAGGGCTCACTGAAGCTTTCTTT. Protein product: CASSTSGLTEAFF.

CDR3 protein: CASSLAEYTEAFF. CDR3 sequence (DNA): TGCGCCAGCAGCTTGGCCGAGTACACTGAAGCTTTCTTT. The J gene is TRBJ1-1, the V gene TRBV5-1; D unresolved. The ends were cut back, 0 bases at V and 3 bases at J, with 6 bases in the middle. The CDR3 extends over 13 amino acids. Germline-derived CDR1 and CDR2 are SGHRS and YFSETQ.

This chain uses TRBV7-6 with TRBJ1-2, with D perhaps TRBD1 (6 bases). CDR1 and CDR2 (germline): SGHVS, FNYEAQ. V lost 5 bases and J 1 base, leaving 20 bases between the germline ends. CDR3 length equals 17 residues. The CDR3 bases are TGTGCCAGCAGCGCAATACAGGGCCTGCAACTTAACTATGGCTACACCTTC. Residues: CASSAIQGLQLNYGYTF.